The 22 T cell receptor beta chains reported below all come from one sample, sequenced in a study of cytotoxic CD8 clonotypes in ibrutinib-treated CLL. Using immunoSEQ multiplex PCR, the repertoire was profiled, and TCRdb retains in-frame clones only, with some absent. The repertoire includes some 10,000 clones, around 81% of them detected once, and 22% sits in the top ten. The input for sequencing was PBMCs, taken at disease progression, from a patient treated with ibrutinib. The receptors shown here come from a human donor with chronic lymphocytic leukemia.

The chain couples TRBV11-3 to TRBJ2-2; TRBD2 matches at 8 bases. The CDR3 contains 15 residues. Germline CDR1 SGHNT, CDR2 YENEEA. The J segment lost 5 bases and the V segment lost 1 base, leaving 3 bases of the junction unmatched. CDR3 region: CASSLASGSTGELFF. Here the CDR3 DNA reads TGTGCCAGCAGCTTAGCCAGCGGGAGTACCGGGGAGCTGTTTTTT.

In its sample, this clone was seen once. The rearrangement joins TRBV27 to TRBJ1-2; D gene ambiguous. The V end lost 4 bases, the J end lost 7 bases, and 19 bases lay between the germline ends. This CDR3 region has 15 residues. Germline loops: CDR1 MNHEY, CDR2 SMNVEV (reference sequence). The CDR3 protein is CASSWSGLPSGGYTF. CDR3 DNA: TGTGCCAGCAGTTGGTCCGGCCTCCCGAGCGGTGGCTACACCTTC.

The CDR3 is CASSYWGGGTQETQYF. The CDR3 bases are TGTGCCAGCAGTTACTGGGGCGGAGGAACCCAAGAGACCCAGTACTTC. The gene calls are TRBV6-5 and TRBJ2-5; D may match TRBD1 or TRBD2 (5 bases each). This CDR3 is built from 16 residues. The germline V gene encodes CDR1 MNHEY and CDR2 SVGAGI. Trimming took off 1 base at V and 1 base at J, with 13 bases between the two ends.

This clone came up once. The chain is built from TRBV28 and TRBJ2-2; 11 nucleotides line up with TRBD2. CDR1 and CDR2 from the germline V gene are MDHEN and SYDVKM. V trimming: 5 bases; J trimming: 4 bases; junction bases outside the gene matches: 6. The length of the CDR3 is 16 residues. The CDR3 region is CASSDNSGRATGELFF. CDR3 nucleotides: TGTGCCAGCAGTGACAATAGCGGGAGGGCCACCGGGGAGCTGTTTTTT.

V and J are TRBV7-2 and TRBJ2-3; the match to TRBD2 covers 14 bases. The CDR3 covers 16 residues. Germline V lookup: CDR1 SGHTA, CDR2 FQGNSA. V was clipped by 5 bases and J by 5 bases; unmatched bases: 6. CDR3 DNA sequence: TGTGCCAGCAGCCCCGGACTAGCGGGAGGTAGAGATACGCAGTATTTT. This sequence encodes CASSPGLAGGRDTQYF.

The V call is TRBV6-5, the J call TRBJ2-5; a possible D gene is TRBD1 (6 bases). Germline loops: CDR1 MNHEY, CDR2 SVGAGI. This CDR3 region has 13 residues. Trimming cost V 6 bases and J 3 bases, with 11 bases left between them. The CDR3 nucleotides are TGTGCCAGCAGCCCCTACAGGGAAGAGACCCAGTACTTC. Its protein is CASSPYREETQYF.

The chain joins TRBV7-2 to TRBJ2-1; D ambiguous. The CDR3 extends over 14 amino acids. Trimming took off 5 bases at V and 6 bases at J, with 14 bases between the two ends. The germline V gene encodes CDR1 SGHTA and CDR2 FQGNSA. Here the CDR3 reads CASSVVVVSNEQFF. CDR3 DNA: TGTGCCAGCAGCGTAGTAGTGGTAAGCAATGAGCAGTTCTTC.

The chain employs TRBV18 and TRBJ1-5, with no clear D. V lost 3 bases, J lost 2 bases, and 11 bases lay in between. This CDR3 is built from 15 residues. The germline CDR1 and CDR2 sequences are KGHSH and LQKENI. The CDR3 DNA sequence: TGTGCCAGCTCACCCGAACCCGGGGGCAATCAGCCCCAGCATTTT. The encoded protein is CASSPEPGGNQPQHF.

This chain links TRBV19 with TRBJ2-1; weak D call: TRBD2 (6 bases). The CDR3 spans 16 residues. The germline V gene encodes CDR1 LNHDA and CDR2 SQIVND (reference sequence). The V end was cut by 5 bases, the J end by 2 bases, with 16 bases between. Here the CDR3 DNA reads TGTGCCAGTAGTTCACCCCCGGGGGTTACCTACAATGAGCAGTTCTTC. Amino acids: CASSSPPGVTYNEQFF. The whole variable domain, remainder taken from reference TRBV19 and TRBJ2-1, is DGGITQSPKYLFRKEGQNVTLSCEQNLNHDAMYWYRQDPGQGLRLIYYSQIVNDFQKGDIAEGYSVSREKKESFPLTVTSAQKNPTAFYLCASSSPPGVTYNEQFFGPGTRLTVL.

This clone came up once. J is TRBJ2-1 and V is TRBV5-1; 9 positions match TRBD2. The CDR3 spans 15 residues. V gave up 4 bases and J gave up 1 base; unmatched junction bases: 3. Looked up from germline, CDR1 is SGHRS and CDR2 is YFSETQ. The CDR3 loop reads CASSQTSGSYNEQFF. Here the CDR3 DNA reads TGCGCCAGCAGCCAAACTAGCGGGTCCTACAATGAGCAGTTCTTC.

J is TRBJ1-3 and V is TRBV28; 8 nucleotides align to TRBD1. This CDR3 is 19 amino acids long. Germline V gene data show CDR1 as MDHEN and CDR2 as SYDVKM. The junction had 16 bases not matched to a gene; V was cut back by 6 bases and J by 0 bases. The chain's CDR3 is CASSFVDPWGTGSGNTIYF. Written as DNA, the CDR3 is TGTGCCAGCAGCTTTGTTGACCCTTGGGGGACAGGCTCTGGAAACACCATATATTTT.

The genes are TRBV28 and TRBJ1-2; D not certain. V was pared by 6 bases and J by 4 bases, with 15 bases between. Germline lookup yields CDR1 MDHEN and CDR2 SYDVKM. The CDR3 length is 14 residues. In DNA, the CDR3 is TGTGCCAGCAGGGCCCCCGACGGTTCCTATGGCTACACCTTC. Translating it yields CASRAPDGSYGYTF.

This chain uses TRBV28 with TRBJ1-4; D ambiguous. Germline assignment: CDR1 MDHEN and CDR2 SYDVKM. The V end was cut by 5 bases, the J end by 4 bases, with 14 bases between. CDR3 length: 15 amino acids. This chain's CDR3 is CASSTDGANNEKLFF. CDR3 sequence (DNA): TGTGCCAGCAGTACGGACGGAGCGAATAATGAAAAACTGTTTTTT.

This sequence joins TRBV7-8 and TRBJ1-5; possible D gene TRBD1, 5 bases. Germline V CDR1 and CDR2: SGHVS, FQNEAQ. This CDR3 region has 16 residues. V dropped 1 base and J dropped 0 bases, with 10 bases sitting between them. The CDR3 here is CASSLGAGYSNQPQHF. The CDR3 nucleotides read TGTGCCAGCAGCTTAGGTGCAGGGTATAGCAATCAGCCCCAGCATTTT.

The CDR3 sequence: CASSVDRSLSSYEQYF. DNA for the CDR3: TGTGCCAGCAGCGTAGATCGCAGTTTAAGCTCCTACGAGCAGTACTTC. The J gene is TRBJ2-7, the V gene TRBV9; D remains unclear. From germline, CDR1 is SGDLS and CDR2 YYNGEE. The CDR3 is made up of 16 amino acids. Trimming pared 0 bases from V and 0 bases from J, leaving 13 bases between. The entire variable domain, with the rest obtained from reference TRBV9 and TRBJ2-7, is as follows: DSGVTQTPKHLITATGQRVTLRCSPRSGDLSVYWYQQSLDQGLQFLIQYYNGEERAKGNILERFSAQQFPDLHSELNLSSLELGDSALYFCASSVDRSLSSYEQYFGPGTRLTVT.

The genes are TRBV5-3 and TRBJ1-2, with D maybe TRBD1 (6 bases). TRBV5-3 carries the ORF label, with uncertain function. The CDR3 extends over 14 amino acids. Trimming removed 0 bases from V and 0 bases from J, with 6 bases in between. Here the CDR3 reads CARSLGQANYGYTF. The CDR3 DNA follows: TGTGCCAGAAGCTTGGGACAGGCTAACTATGGCTACACCTTC.

This clone appeared a single time. The V and J genes are TRBV4-1 and TRBJ1-1; no firm D call. Germline lookup yields CDR1 MGHRA and CDR2 YSYEKL. Trimming removed 0 bases from V and 4 bases from J, with 12 bases in between. CDR3 length: 15 residues. CDR3: CASSQDRSLGTEAFF. The CDR3 nucleotides are TGCGCCAGCAGCCAAGATCGGTCCCTGGGCACTGAAGCTTTCTTT.

The chain employs TRBV7-9 and TRBJ1-4; D uncertain. V dropped 5 bases and J dropped 3 bases, with 10 bases sitting between them. Germline-derived CDR1 and CDR2 are SEHNR and FQNEAQ (reference sequence). The CDR3 sequence is 14 residues long. The CDR3 DNA is TGTGCCAGCAGCCCAGCCGTAGCTAATGAAAAACTGTTTTTT. Its protein is CASSPAVANEKLFF.

This clone was seen more than once but under ten times. The CDR3 sequence: CATGPNTEAFF. The DNA for the CDR3 is TGTGCGACGGGCCCGAACACTGAAGCTTTCTTT. The chain joins TRBV6-5 to TRBJ1-1; D not certain. Germline-derived CDR1 and CDR2 are MNHEY and SVGAGI. The CDR3 has 11 residues.

The V and J genes are TRBV9 and TRBJ2-1; D ambiguous. Per germline, CDR1 SGDLS and CDR2 YYNGEE. The CDR3 is made up of 14 amino acids. V was clipped by 0 bases and J by 7 bases, with 11 bases between them. CDR3 in DNA: TGTGCCAGCAGCGTAGGTCTGGCCCCAAATGAGCAGTTCTTC. Translated, it gives CASSVGLAPNEQFF.

CDR3 protein: CASSLEAGGYNEQFF. In DNA form, the CDR3 reads TGCGCCAGCAGCTTGGAAGCGGGAGGGTACAATGAGCAGTTCTTC. The chain uses TRBV5-1 and TRBJ2-1; 10 bases match TRBD2. This CDR3 has 15 residues. The germline V gene has CDR1 SGHRS and CDR2 YFSETQ. After removal of 0 bases from V and 4 bases from J, the junction contained 1 base not matched to a gene.

The chain is built from TRBV19 and TRBJ2-5; 7 nucleotides agree with TRBD1. The CDR3 is 16 residues long. V was clipped by 3 bases and J by 1 base; unmatched bases: 8. Germline CDR1 LNHDA, CDR2 SQIVND (reference sequence). The CDR3 sequence is CASSILTGLIQETQYF. CDR3 sequence (DNA): TGTGCCAGTAGTATTTTGACAGGGCTAATCCAAGAGACCCAGTACTTC. Drawing the rest from reference TRBV19 and TRBJ2-5, the complete variable domain is DGGITQSPKYLFRKEGQNVTLSCEQNLNHDAMYWYRQDPGQGLRLIYYSQIVNDFQKGDIAEGYSVSREKKESFPLTVTSAQKNPTAFYLCASSILTGLIQETQYFGPGTRLLVL.